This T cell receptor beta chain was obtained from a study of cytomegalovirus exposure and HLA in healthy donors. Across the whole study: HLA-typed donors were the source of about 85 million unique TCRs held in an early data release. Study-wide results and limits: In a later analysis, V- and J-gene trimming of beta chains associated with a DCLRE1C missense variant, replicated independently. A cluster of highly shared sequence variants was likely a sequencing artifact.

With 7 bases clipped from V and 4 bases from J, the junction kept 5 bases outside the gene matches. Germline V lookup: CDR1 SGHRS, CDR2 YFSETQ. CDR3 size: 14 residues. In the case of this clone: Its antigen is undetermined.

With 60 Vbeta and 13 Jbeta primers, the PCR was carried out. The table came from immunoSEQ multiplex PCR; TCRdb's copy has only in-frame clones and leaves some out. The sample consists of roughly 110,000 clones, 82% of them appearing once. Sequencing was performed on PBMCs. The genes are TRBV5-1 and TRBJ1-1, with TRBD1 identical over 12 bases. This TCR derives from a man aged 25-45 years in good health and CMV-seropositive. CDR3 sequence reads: CASGTGGVGTEAFF. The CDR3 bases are TGCGCCAGCGGGACAGGGGGCGTTGGCACTGAAGCTTTCTTT. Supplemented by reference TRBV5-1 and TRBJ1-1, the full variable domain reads KAGVTQTPRYLIKTRGQQVTLSCSPISGHRSVSWYQQTPGQGLQFLFEYFSETQRNKGNFPGRFSGRQFSNSRSEMNVSTLELGDSALYLCASGTGGVGTEAFFGQGTRLTVV.